This T cell receptor beta chain came from a study of T-cell reconstitution after alpha-beta-depleted transplantation in children. Germline assignment: CDR1 SGHKS and CDR2 YYEKEE (reference sequence). The CDR3 runs 14 residues. Library preparation (for TCRbeta) was performed with unique molecular identifiers. TCRdb reprocessed the PCR reads with MiXCR, giving one entry per CDR3 protein. This sample has some 200,000 distinct CDR3 sequences; roughly 15% occur once, and the top ten carry less than 15%. Comment on this clonotype: A much larger clone lies one base from this, so it may be a read error.

The sequencing used PBMCs from the stem cell graft donor, collected from the stem cell graft. The chain links TRBV5-5 to TRBJ2-3, with 7 bases fitting TRBD1. This receptor was identified in a human donor who donated a stem cell graft to a child with acute lymphoblastic leukemia. CDR3 in DNA: TGTGGCAGCGGTCTGGAGACAGGGACAGATACGCAGTATTTT. It codes for CGSGLETGTDTQYF. Combining the CDR3 with reference TRBV5-5 and TRBJ2-3 gives the whole variable domain DAGVTQSPTHLIKTRGQQVTLRCSPISGHKSVSWYQQVLGQGPQFIFQYYEKEERGRGNFPDRFSARQFPNYSSELNVNALLLGDSALYLCGSGLETGTDTQYFGPGTRLTVL.